The 24 T cell receptor beta chains below come from one sample, sequenced in a study of OX40 agonist ivuxolimab in advanced cancers. This table comes from immunoSEQ multiplex PCR, and its TCRdb copy is limited to in-frame clones, with some not included. Of about 20,000 clones listed, approximately 86% are singletons. This material consisted of CD4+ or CD8+ T cells sorted from blood, taken in a trial of the OX40 agonist ivuxolimab. The receptors were sampled from an adult with an advanced solid tumor such as melanoma, head and neck, liver or kidney cancer.

This chain joins TRBV29-1 and TRBJ2-5, with D uncertain. CDR3 size: 11 residues. The ends were cut back, 2 bases at V and 7 bases at J, with 8 bases in the middle. CDR1 SQVTM and CDR2 ANQGSEA come from the germline V gene. The CDR3, as DNA: TGCAGCGTTGAACAGTTGGGGACCCAGTACTTC. It yields the protein CSVEQLGTQYF. The complete variable domain, with remaining parts taken from reference TRBV29-1 and TRBJ2-5, reads SAVISQKPSRDICQRGTSLTIQCQVDSQVTMMFWYRQQPGQSLTLIATANQGSEATYESGFVIDKFPISRPNLTFSTLTVSNMSPEDSSIYLCSVEQLGTQYFGPGTRLLVL.

J is TRBJ2-5 and V is TRBV27; D might be TRBD2 (6 bases). Germline V gene lookup returns CDR1 MNHEY and CDR2 SMNVEV (reference sequence). The CDR3 length is 13 residues. Deletions cut 5 bases from V and 2 bases from J, with 9 bases between. CDR3 residues: CASSRDLQETQYF. The CDR3 coding sequence is TGTGCCAGCAGTCGGGACTTACAAGAGACCCAGTACTTC.

The chain uses TRBV6-5 and TRBJ2-7; the D call may be TRBD1 or TRBD2 (5 bases each). Per germline, CDR1 MNHEY and CDR2 SVGAGI. Trimming removed 0 bases at V and 7 bases at J, with 16 bases between. CDR3 length: 15 amino acids. CDR3 loop: CASSYSGTEAYEQYF. CDR3 sequence (DNA): TGTGCCAGCAGTTACTCCGGGACGGAAGCTTATGAGCAGTACTTC.

This sequence joins TRBV27 and TRBJ2-2; 14 nucleotides line up with TRBD2. The CDR3 length is 17 residues. Germline CDR1 and CDR2: MNHEY and SMNVEV (reference sequence). J was trimmed by 6 bases and V by 5 bases; bases with no gene match: 8. CDR3 sequence reads: CASSGGLAGAWAGELFF. The CDR3 DNA is TGTGCCAGCAGTGGGGGACTAGCGGGAGCTTGGGCCGGGGAGCTGTTTTTT.

In DNA, the CDR3 is TGTGCCAGCAGTTACGGGGTAGGGGAAAAACTGTTTTTT. Amino acids: CASSYGVGEKLFF. The chain has TRBV6-5 and TRBJ1-4; the D is unclear. CDR1 and CDR2 (germline): MNHEY, SVGAGI. The V end lost 2 bases, the J end lost 8 bases, and 9 bases lay between the germline ends. The CDR3 runs to 13 residues.

The V and J genes are TRBV10-3 and TRBJ2-1; 9 nucleotides align to TRBD2. Germline CDR1 is ENHRY and CDR2 is SYGVKD. J was trimmed by 1 base and V by 2 bases; bases with no gene match: 6. This CDR3 is 17 amino acids long. CDR3 region: CAISEEDSGSSYNEQFF. In nucleotides, the CDR3 is TGTGCCATCAGTGAGGAAGATAGCGGGAGTTCCTACAATGAGCAGTTCTTC.

V and J are TRBV10-3 and TRBJ2-3; 9 bases map to TRBD2. The V and J ends lost 6 bases and 4 bases, in that order; junction bases with no gene match: 2. The CDR3 has 13 residues. CDR1 and CDR2 from the germline V gene are ENHRY and SYGVKD. CDR3 bases: TGTGCCATCAGCAGGACTAGCGCAGATACGCAGTATTTT. This encodes CAISRTSADTQYF.

This sequence joins TRBV6-1 and TRBJ2-7; TRBD2 aligns across 8 bases. Germline V gene lookup returns CDR1 MNHNS and CDR2 SASEGT. This CDR3 has 14 residues. The V gene end was trimmed by 7 bases and the J gene end by 6 bases; junction bases not matched to a gene: 11. CDR3 amino acids: CASTRAGDASEQYF. CDR3 in DNA: TGTGCCAGCACCAGAGCGGGAGATGCTTCCGAGCAGTACTTC.

The chain links TRBV11-2 to TRBJ2-7; 8 bases align to TRBD1. Germline V CDR1 and CDR2: SGHAT, FQNNGV. V lost 5 bases, J lost 6 bases, and 9 bases stayed unmatched. The CDR3 totals 14 residues. The CDR3 reads CASSLGQGWSEQYF. In DNA, the CDR3 is TGTGCCAGCAGCCTCGGACAGGGTTGGTCCGAGCAGTACTTC.

This chain links TRBV29-1 with TRBJ2-7; D unclear. Trimming removed 5 bases from V and 6 bases from J, with 14 bases in between. Germline CDR1 and CDR2: SQVTM and ANQGSEA. The CDR3 has 12 amino acids. The DNA for the CDR3 is TGCAGCGTTCCTGGACGGCTGGGCGAGCAGTACTTC. Its translation: CSVPGRLGEQYF.

V gene TRBV7-2 combines with J gene TRBJ2-5; D is possibly TRBD1 (5 bases). CDR3 length: 15 amino acids. V was pared by 1 base and J by 2 bases, with 11 bases between. Germline V lookup: CDR1 SGHTA, CDR2 FQGNSA. The CDR3 sequence is CASSLGGGAQETQYF. The CDR3 bases are TGTGCCAGCAGCTTAGGAGGTGGGGCACAAGAGACCCAGTACTTC.

This sequence joins TRBV7-2 and TRBJ2-3, with 7 bases fitting TRBD2. The CDR3 contains 16 residues. Trimming cost V 1 base and J 6 bases; bases outside gene matches: 10. Germline loops: CDR1 SGHTA, CDR2 FQGNSA. CDR3 DNA: TGTGCCAGCAGCTTAGGGGACTATCCAGGAAGGGATACGCAGTATTTT. This codes for CASSLGDYPGRDTQYF.

J is TRBJ1-3 and V is TRBV7-2; 7 bases map to TRBD1. Trimming took 5 bases from V and 0 from J; bases not matched to a gene: 10. The CDR3 contains 17 residues. CDR1 is SGHTA, CDR2 FQGNSA, per germline. As DNA, the CDR3 is TGTGCCAGCAGCCCCACCTTGGACAGGAACTCTGGAAACACCATATATTTT. This translates into CASSPTLDRNSGNTIYF.

The chain couples TRBV6-6 to TRBJ2-4, with 12 bases aligning to TRBD2. Germline CDR1 is MNHNY and CDR2 is SVGAGI (reference sequence). CDR3 length: 16 amino acids. Unmatched junction bases numbered 7, after V lost 8 bases and J lost 2 bases. CDR3 nucleotide sequence: TGTGCCAGCTACGGACTAGCGGGATCTACCAAAAACATTCAGTACTTC. Translation: CASYGLAGSTKNIQYF.

Concerning this clone: A read error may account for a junction end that differs from germline. The chain is built from TRBV7-7 and TRBJ2-2, with D uncertain. This CDR3 comprises 14 residues. The germline CDR1 and CDR2 sequences are SSHAT and FNYEAQ (reference sequence). DNA of the CDR3: TGTGCTAGCAGCTTTAGACAGAACACCGGGGAGCTGTTTTTT. This translates into CASSFRQNTGELFF.

This clone was seen only a few times. J is TRBJ1-4 and V is TRBV6-1; D uncertain. V was shortened by 7 bases and J by 5 bases, with 11 bases between the two germline ends. CDR1 and CDR2 from the germline V gene are MNHNS and SASEGT. The CDR3 sequence is 13 residues long. CDR3 nucleotide sequence: TGTGCCAGCACTCCGACGGAGAATGAAAAACTGTTTTTT. It specifies CASTPTENEKLFF.

This clone was recorded once. J is TRBJ2-1 and V is TRBV28; 13 positions match TRBD2. V shed 6 bases, J shed 4 bases, and the junction held 9 bases outside the gene matches. The CDR3 has 17 residues. The germline gives CDR1 MDHEN, CDR2 SYDVKM. The CDR3 reads CASRKERGLAGYNEQFF. CDR3 nucleotides: TGTGCCAGCAGAAAAGAGAGGGGACTAGCGGGGTACAATGAGCAGTTCTTC.

The gene calls are TRBV11-2 and TRBJ2-7; D may be TRBD2 (5 bases). Looked up from germline, CDR1 is SGHAT and CDR2 is FQNNGV. Trimming took off 0 bases at V and 0 bases at J, with 9 bases between the two ends. This CDR3 has 15 amino acids. The CDR3 region has the DNA TGTGCCAGCAGCTTAGATTCACGGGGCTCCTACGAGCAGTACTTC. It codes for CASSLDSRGSYEQYF.

This clone was seen just once. The chain recombines TRBV7-2 with TRBJ2-1, with D perhaps TRBD2 (7 bases). The CDR3 loop spans 13 amino acids. V was cut by 5 bases and J by 7 bases, with 12 bases left in between. Germline V gene data show CDR1 as SGHTA and CDR2 as FQGNSA. The CDR3, as DNA: TGTGCCAGCAGCCAAGGGGGGGGAAATGAGCAGTTCTTC. Amino acids: CASSQGGGNEQFF.

The chain has TRBV11-2 and TRBJ1-3; D is uncertain. Per the germline V gene, CDR1 is SGHAT and CDR2 is FQNNGV. V was pared by 0 bases and J by 4 bases, with 19 bases between. CDR3 length: 18 amino acids. CDR3 sequence: CASSLEKAGNIRGNTIYF. The CDR3 nucleotides are TGTGCCAGCAGCTTAGAGAAAGCCGGAAATATACGCGGAAACACCATATATTTT.

The chain uses TRBV6-5 and TRBJ2-3; 8 bases align to TRBD1. V shed 1 base and J 2 bases; nucleotides not matched to a gene: 5. The CDR3 loop spans 16 amino acids. Germline lookup yields CDR1 MNHEY and CDR2 SVGAGI. The CDR3 is CASSYFPTGATDTQYF. CDR3 in DNA: TGTGCCAGCAGTTACTTTCCGACAGGGGCCACAGATACGCAGTATTTT.

V usage is TRBV15 and J usage is TRBJ1-2, with D possibly being TRBD1 (6 bases). Trimming cost V 4 bases and J 2 bases, with 20 bases left between them. The CDR3 spans 17 residues. Per germline, CDR1 LNHNV and CDR2 YYDKDF (reference sequence). The CDR3, as DNA: TGTGCCACCAGCACCGCGGTCAGTGGACAGATAAACTATGGCTACACCTTC. Translated, it gives CATSTAVSGQINYGYTF.

This chain's CDR3 is CASSLDRDYGYTF. The DNA of the CDR3 is TGTGCCAGCAGTTTGGACAGGGACTATGGCTACACCTTC. The chain combines TRBV28 with TRBJ1-2, with 8 bases aligning to TRBD1. The J segment lost 3 bases and the V segment lost 3 bases, leaving 0 bases of the junction unmatched. The V gene's germline CDR1 is MDHEN and CDR2 SYDVKM. The CDR3 has 13 amino acids.

The chain recombines TRBV7-6 with TRBJ2-2; TRBD2 might be the D (7 bases). CDR3 length equals 16 residues. V dropped 1 base and J dropped 5 bases, with 14 bases sitting between them. Per germline, CDR1 SGHVS and CDR2 FNYEAQ. The CDR3 DNA follows: TGTGCCAGCAGCTTAGGGGACAAGGGAGGGACCGGGGAGCTGTTTTTT. Its translation: CASSLGDKGGTGELFF.